Below, 21 T cell receptor beta chains from the same sample are listed, as sequenced in a study of sequential checkpoint blockade in melanoma. This table comes from immunoSEQ multiplex PCR, and its TCRdb copy is limited to in-frame clones, with some not included. This table has roughly 16,000 clones, 60% to 80% appearing once. Stated treatment: randomized to nivolumab then ipilimumab (arm A) or the reverse (arm B). The sample consisted of CD8+ T cells sorted from blood (inferred from file names), taken from a patient given nivolumab and ipilimumab in sequence. The receptors originated from a human donor with melanoma.

The J gene is TRBJ1-1, the V gene TRBV5-4; no reliable D call. The CDR3 totals 13 residues. Germline V CDR1 and CDR2: SGHNT, YYREEE (reference sequence). V lost 4 bases and J 4 bases, leaving 11 bases between the germline ends. Here the CDR3 reads CASSLGLSTEAFF. In DNA, the CDR3 is TGTGCCAGCAGCCTTGGTTTGAGCACTGAAGCTTTCTTT.

The rearrangement joins TRBV28 to TRBJ1-4; D is undetermined. The CDR3 has 14 amino acids. From germline, CDR1 is MDHEN and CDR2 SYDVKM. V was trimmed by 6 bases and J by 10 bases, leaving 18 bases between them. In DNA form, the CDR3 reads TGTGCCAGCAGAGTAGGACCGGAGGGCGTAAAACTGTTTTTT. Protein sequence: CASRVGPEGVKLFF.

This clone turned up a few times. The genes are TRBV28 and TRBJ2-3; 9 nucleotides match TRBD1. Unmatched junction bases numbered 9, after V lost 7 bases and J lost 4 bases. The CDR3 is 15 amino acids. Germline lookup yields CDR1 MDHEN and CDR2 SYDVKM. CDR3 region: CASTKGRQGADTQYF. The CDR3, as DNA: TGTGCCAGCACCAAGGGGAGACAGGGGGCAGATACGCAGTATTTT.

This clone was seen once. The gene calls are TRBV5-6 and TRBJ2-1; tentatively, D is TRBD2 (6 bases). V shed 4 bases and J shed 6 bases, with 17 bases lying between them. CDR1 is SGHDT and CDR2 is YYEEEE in the germline V gene. CDR3 size: 15 residues. The CDR3 region is CASSPGGRSSNEQFF. For the CDR3, the DNA is TGTGCCAGCAGCCCCGGGGGTAGAAGCTCCAATGAGCAGTTCTTC. The full variable domain, its missing parts supplied by reference TRBV5-6 and TRBJ2-1, is DAGVTQSPTHLIKTRGQQVTLRCSPKSGHDTVSWYQQALGQGPQFIFQYYEEEERQRGNFPDRFSGHQFPNYSSELNVNALLLGDSALYLCASSPGGRSSNEQFFGPGTRLTVL.

This rearrangement joins TRBV7-8 to TRBJ2-7; a possible D gene is TRBD1 (6 bases). There are 13 residues in the CDR3. Germline V CDR1 and CDR2: SGHVS, FQNEAQ. V dropped 5 bases and J dropped 3 bases, with 11 bases sitting between them. The CDR3 loop reads CASSQEQGYEQYF. The CDR3 DNA reads as TGTGCCAGCAGCCAAGAACAGGGCTACGAGCAGTACTTC.

The rearrangement joins TRBV5-1 to TRBJ2-3; D is uncertain. V was clipped by 4 bases and J by 2 bases, with 8 bases between them. Germline V gene data show CDR1 as SGHRS and CDR2 as YFSETQ. This CDR3 has 13 amino acids. In nucleotides, the CDR3 is TGCGCCAGCAGCAATCAAAACACAGATACGCAGTATTTT. This sequence encodes CASSNQNTDTQYF.

Only one count was recorded for this clone. The gene calls are TRBV2 and TRBJ2-1, with D perhaps TRBD2 (6 bases). This CDR3 region has 14 residues. Germline V CDR1 and CDR2: SNHLY, FYNNEI. Trimming removed 2 bases from V and 9 bases from J, with 14 bases in between. CDR3 sequence: CASSEQGGRGEQFF. CDR3 in DNA: TGTGCCAGCAGTGAACAGGGAGGACGGGGTGAGCAGTTCTTC.

The rearrangement joins TRBV7-7 to TRBJ1-6; possibly TRBD1 for D (6 bases). V was shortened by 1 base and J by 13 bases, with 11 bases between the two germline ends. The CDR3 sequence is 13 residues long. Per germline, CDR1 SSHAT and CDR2 FNYEAQ (reference sequence). The CDR3 DNA is TGTGCCAGCAGCTTAGATTTGACAGGCCCCCTCCACTTT. It encodes CASSLDLTGPLHF.

This sequence joins TRBV5-4 and TRBJ1-2, with a weak D call TRBD1 (5 bases). CDR1 and CDR2 from the germline V gene are SGHNT and YYREEE (reference sequence). The CDR3 totals 13 residues. V gave up 0 bases and J gave up 8 bases, with 11 bases separating them. This chain's CDR3 is CASSLEGFGGYTF. As DNA, the CDR3 is TGTGCCAGCAGCTTGGAGGGGTTCGGAGGCTACACCTTC. The full variable domain, its missing parts supplied by reference TRBV5-4 and TRBJ1-2, is ETGVTQSPTHLIKTRGQQVTLRCSSQSGHNTVSWYQQALGQGPQFIFQYYREEENGRGNFPPRFSGLQFPNYSSELNVNALELDDSALYLCASSLEGFGGYTFGSGTRLTVV.

V and J are TRBV27 and TRBJ1-4; perhaps TRBD1 as D (6 bases). V was trimmed by 5 bases and J by 4 bases, leaving 17 bases between them. CDR1 is MNHEY and CDR2 is SMNVEV in the germline V gene (reference sequence). The CDR3 covers 16 residues. The chain's CDR3 is CASSPLPTGLNEKLFF. In nucleotides, the CDR3 is TGTGCCAGCAGTCCCCTTCCGACAGGCCTTAATGAAAAACTGTTTTTT.

This rearrangement joins TRBV6-1 to TRBJ1-1; TRBD1 is a possible D gene (5 bases). The germline CDR1 and CDR2 sequences are MNHNS and SASEGT. V lost 1 base and J 0 bases, leaving 15 bases between the germline ends. The CDR3 runs to 17 residues. CDR3 sequence reads: CASSEGLFRALNTEAFF. The DNA of the CDR3 is TGTGCCAGCAGTGAAGGATTATTCAGGGCTCTGAACACTGAAGCTTTCTTT.

The CDR3, as DNA: TGTGCCAGCAGTTCGACAGGGTGGGCGCCCCAGCATTTT. This translates into CASSSTGWAPQHF. The chain carries TRBV27 and TRBJ1-5, with TRBD1 matching over 7 bases. Germline V gene sequence: CDR1 MNHEY, CDR2 SMNVEV (reference sequence). The CDR3 contains 13 residues. J was trimmed by 9 bases and V by 4 bases; bases with no gene match: 6.

This clone appeared a few times. This chain uses TRBV5-4 with TRBJ1-3; possible D gene TRBD1, 5 bases. The CDR3 consists of 14 residues. Germline lookup yields CDR1 SGHNT and CDR2 YYREEE (reference sequence). The V gene lost 4 bases and the J gene lost 0 bases, with 8 bases spanning the gap. CDR3 DNA: TGTGCCAGCAGCCCGGACACCTCTGGAAACACCATATATTTT. As protein: CASSPDTSGNTIYF. Variable domain in full (rest from reference TRBV5-4 and TRBJ1-3): ETGVTQSPTHLIKTRGQQVTLRCSSQSGHNTVSWYQQALGQGPQFIFQYYREEENGRGNFPPRFSGLQFPNYSSELNVNALELDDSALYLCASSPDTSGNTIYFGEGSWLTVV.

This clone was found once. This chain links TRBV7-3 with TRBJ2-3, with 7 bases lining up with TRBD1. The V and J ends lost 5 bases and 0 bases, in that order; junction bases with no gene match: 8. This CDR3 region has 16 residues. Germline CDR1 SGHTA, CDR2 FQGTGA. Here the CDR3 reads CASSLGTALSTDTQYF. The DNA for the CDR3 is TGTGCCAGCAGCCTTGGGACAGCCCTAAGCACAGATACGCAGTATTTT.

The chain uses TRBV5-6 and TRBJ2-3; 10 nucleotides agree with TRBD1. The CDR3 runs 13 residues. Per germline, CDR1 SGHDT and CDR2 YYEEEE. V was pared by 4 bases and J by 5 bases, with 1 base of the junction left unmatched. CDR3 in DNA: TGTGCCAGCAGCCGGACAGGGGGAGATACGCAGTATTTT. Its translation is CASSRTGGDTQYF.

The J gene is TRBJ2-1, the V gene TRBV13; 8 bases are shared with TRBD2. This CDR3 region has 16 residues. With 6 bases clipped from V and 5 bases from J, the junction kept 12 bases outside the gene matches. CDR1 is PRHDT, CDR2 FYEKMQ, per germline (reference sequence). In DNA, the CDR3 is TGTGCCAGCAGTTTCAGGGTAGCGGGGCTCCACAATGAGCAGTTCTTC. Translated: CASSFRVAGLHNEQFF.

The V and J genes are TRBV6-1 and TRBJ2-4; D is perhaps TRBD2 (5 bases). V dropped 7 bases and J dropped 7 bases, with 20 bases sitting between them. Germline V gene lookup returns CDR1 MNHNS and CDR2 SASEGT. This CDR3 is built from 15 residues. The CDR3: CASILRGGQSNIQYF. The CDR3, as DNA: TGTGCCAGCATCCTAAGAGGCGGGCAGAGCAACATTCAGTACTTC.

This sequence joins TRBV11-2 and TRBJ2-1, with 10 bases that match TRBD2. In germline, CDR1 is SGHAT, CDR2 FQNNGV. The CDR3 consists of 16 residues. Unmatched junction bases numbered 3, after V lost 3 bases and J lost 1 base. This CDR3 reads CASSLELAGSYNEQFF. The CDR3 region has the DNA TGTGCCAGCAGCTTGGAACTAGCGGGATCCTACAATGAGCAGTTCTTC.

The J gene is TRBJ1-4, the V gene TRBV7-9; possible D gene TRBD1, 6 bases. Per germline, CDR1 SEHNR and CDR2 FQNEAQ (reference sequence). Trimming shortened V by 5 bases and J by 8 bases, and 18 bases separated the two germline ends. This CDR3 has 15 amino acids. CDR3 loop: CASSVGGRSGEKLFF. CDR3 coding DNA: TGTGCCAGCAGCGTAGGGGGAAGGTCAGGGGAAAAACTGTTTTTT.

The CDR3 reads CASSLQLGAMTEAFF. The CDR3 region has the DNA TGTGCCAGCAGCTTACAATTGGGGGCGATGACTGAAGCTTTCTTT. The V and J genes are TRBV7-9 and TRBJ1-1; maybe TRBD1 (6 bases). This CDR3 comprises 15 residues. The V gene's germline CDR1 is SEHNR and CDR2 FQNEAQ (reference sequence). V lost 2 bases to trimming and J lost 5 bases, with 15 bases between them.

J is TRBJ2-1 and V is TRBV16; 10 positions match TRBD1. This CDR3 is 15 amino acids long. Unmatched junction bases numbered 6, after V lost 4 bases and J lost 6 bases. Germline CDR1 is KGHSY and CDR2 is FQNENV. DNA of the CDR3: TGTGCCAGCAGCCCCCGGACAGGGGGAGGCAATGAGCAGTTCTTC. Translated, it gives CASSPRTGGGNEQFF.